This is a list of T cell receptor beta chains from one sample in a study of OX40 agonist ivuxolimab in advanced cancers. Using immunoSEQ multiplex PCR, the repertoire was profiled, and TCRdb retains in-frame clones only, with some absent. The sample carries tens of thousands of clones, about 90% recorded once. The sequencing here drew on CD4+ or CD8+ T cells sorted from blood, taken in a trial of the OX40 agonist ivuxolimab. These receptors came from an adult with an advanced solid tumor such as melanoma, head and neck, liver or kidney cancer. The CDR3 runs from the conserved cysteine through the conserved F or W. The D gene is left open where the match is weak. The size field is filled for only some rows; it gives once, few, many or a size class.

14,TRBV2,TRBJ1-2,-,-,TGTGCCAGCAGTGTACAGGGCGGAAACTATGGCTACACCTTC,CASSVQGGNYGYTF
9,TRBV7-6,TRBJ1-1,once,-,TGTGCCAGCAGCTCTCGGGCTTTCTTT,CASSSRAFF
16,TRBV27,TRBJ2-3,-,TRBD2,TGTGCCAGCAGTTTAAAGACGGGGGGGCGGGCAGATACGCAGTATTTT,CASSLKTGGRADTQYF
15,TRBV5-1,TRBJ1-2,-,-,TGCGCCAGCAGCTTGACGGGAGGGGCGGACTATGGCTACACCTTC,CASSLTGGADYGYTF
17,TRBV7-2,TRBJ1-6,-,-,TGTGCCAGCAGCCGGACATCTAGGAGCTCCTATAATTCACCCCTCCACTTT,CASSRTSRSSYNSPLHF
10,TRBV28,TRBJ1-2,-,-,TGTGCCAGCAAAGAGGGGGGCTACACCTTC,CASKEGGYTF
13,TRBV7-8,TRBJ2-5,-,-,TGTGCCAGCAGCAAGGGATACCAAGAGACCCAGTACTTC,CASSKGYQETQYF
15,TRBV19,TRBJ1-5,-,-,TGTGCCAGTAGTATGACCGGTTATAGCAATCAGCCCCAGCATTTT,CASSMTGYSNQPQHF
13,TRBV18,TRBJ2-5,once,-,TGTGCCAGCTCACGGGGTGTACAAGAGACCCAGTACTTC,CASSRGVQETQYF
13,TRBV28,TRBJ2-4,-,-,TGTGCCAGCAGTCCTCCGGGACGCAACATTCAGTACTTC,CASSPPGRNIQYF
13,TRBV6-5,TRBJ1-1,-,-,TGTGCCAGCAGGGACCGCATGGATGATGCAGCTTTCTTT,CASRDRMDDAAFF
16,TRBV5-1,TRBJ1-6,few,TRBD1,TGCGCCAGCAGCTTCGGACAGGGAAAGGATAATTCACCCCTCCACTTT,CASSFGQGKDNSPLHF
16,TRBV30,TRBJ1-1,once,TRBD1,TGTGCCTGGAGGGTTACAGGGGGCGCGGGGGTAACTGAAGCTTTCTTT,CAWRVTGGAGVTEAFF
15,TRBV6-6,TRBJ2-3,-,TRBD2,TGTGCCAGCAGTTCAGCGAGCGGGGGGACAGATACGCAGTATTTT,CASSSASGGTDTQYF
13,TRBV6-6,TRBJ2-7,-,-,TGTGCCAGCAGTTACGACTGGCTCTACGAGCAGTACTTC,CASSYDWLYEQYF
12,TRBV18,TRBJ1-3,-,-,TGTGCCAGCTCACCGTCGATGGACACCATATATTTT,CASSPSMDTIYF
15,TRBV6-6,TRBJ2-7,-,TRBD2,TGTGCCAGCAGTAGCCCCGGGACTAGCACGTACGAGCAGTACTTC,CASSSPGTSTYEQYF
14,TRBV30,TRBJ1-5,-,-,TGTGCCTGGAGTGAGTGGTCTGGGAATCAGCCCCAGCATTTT,CAWSEWSGNQPQHF
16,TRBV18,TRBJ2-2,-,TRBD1,TGTGCCAGCTCACCTCCGGACAGGGGAAAAACCGGGGAGCTGTTTTTT,CASSPPDRGKTGELFF
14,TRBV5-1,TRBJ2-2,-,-,TGCGCCAGCAGTCGGGGGCGCGACACCGGGGAGCTGTTTTTT,CASSRGRDTGELFF
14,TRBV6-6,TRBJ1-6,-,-,TGTGCCAGCGGGCGGACAGCGCTAAATTCACCCCTCCACTTT,CASGRTALNSPLHF
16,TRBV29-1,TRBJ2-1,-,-,TGCAGCGTTGAAGATGTCCAAAACGCCCTCTTTGAGGAGCAGTTCTTC,CSVEDVQNALFEEQFF
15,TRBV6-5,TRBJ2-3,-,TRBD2,TGTGCCAGCAGTTACGGCGGGGGGCGTACAGATACGCAGTATTTT,CASSYGGGRTDTQYF
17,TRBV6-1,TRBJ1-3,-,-,TGTGCCAGCAGTGAACTGACAATGCCTTTCTCTGGAAACACCATATATTTT,CASSELTMPFSGNTIYF
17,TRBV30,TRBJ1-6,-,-,TGTGCCTGGAGTGTAAGCAGTTATGGCTCCTATAATTCACCCCTCCACTTT,CAWSVSSYGSYNSPLHF
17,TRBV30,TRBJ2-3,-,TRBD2,TGTGCCTGGAGTGTGGGGACTAGCGGGGGGTTGGCAGATACGCAGTATTTT,CAWSVGTSGGLADTQYF
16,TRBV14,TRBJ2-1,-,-,TGTGCCAGCAGCACCACGACAGGATCCTCCTACAATGAGCAGTTCTTC,CASSTTTGSSYNEQFF
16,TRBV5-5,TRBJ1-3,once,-,TGTGCCAGCAGTTATACTGGACGGTCTGGCGGAAACACCATATATTTT,CASSYTGRSGGNTIYF
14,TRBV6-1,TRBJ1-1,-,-,TGTGCCAGCCATTTGGGGGATCGGGCCACTGAAGCTTTCTTT,CASHLGDRATEAFF
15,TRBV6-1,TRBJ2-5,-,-,TGTGCCAGCAGTGAACGTTACGGGGTTCAAGAGACCCAGTACTTC,CASSERYGVQETQYF
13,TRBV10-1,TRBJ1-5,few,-,TGCGCCAGCAGTGAGTCTTTCAATCAGCCCCAGCATTTT,CASSESFNQPQHF
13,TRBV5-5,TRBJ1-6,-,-,TGTGCCAGCAGCTCCCTGTATAATTCACCCCTCCACTTT,CASSSLYNSPLHF
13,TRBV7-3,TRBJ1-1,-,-,TGTGCCAGCAGCTTTGACACGAACACTGAAGCTTTCTTT,CASSFDTNTEAFF
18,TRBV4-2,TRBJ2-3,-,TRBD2,TGTGCCAGCAGCCGGTCGCTTCCAGCGGGGGGGCCGACAGATACGCAGTATTTT,CASSRSLPAGGPTDTQYF
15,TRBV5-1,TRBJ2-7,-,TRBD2,TGCGCCAGCAGCTCGGGGACTAGCCGTTCCTACGAGCAGTACTTC,CASSSGTSRSYEQYF
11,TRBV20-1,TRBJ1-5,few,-,TGCAGTGCTGGGTACAATCAGCCCCAGCATTTT,CSAGYNQPQHF
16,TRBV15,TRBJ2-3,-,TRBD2,TGTGCCACCAGCGAGTCGACCCGGGAGGGGTGGGATACGCAGTATTTT,CATSESTREGWDTQYF
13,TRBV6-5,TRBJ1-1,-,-,TGTGCCAGCAGTTCACAGGAAGACACTGAAGCTTTCTTT,CASSSQEDTEAFF
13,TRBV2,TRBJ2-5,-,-,TGTGCCAGCAGTGGGGACATCCCGGAGACCCAGTACTTC,CASSGDIPETQYF
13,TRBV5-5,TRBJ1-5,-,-,TGTGCCAGCAGCTTGCTAGCCAATCAGCCCCAGCATTTT,CASSLLANQPQHF